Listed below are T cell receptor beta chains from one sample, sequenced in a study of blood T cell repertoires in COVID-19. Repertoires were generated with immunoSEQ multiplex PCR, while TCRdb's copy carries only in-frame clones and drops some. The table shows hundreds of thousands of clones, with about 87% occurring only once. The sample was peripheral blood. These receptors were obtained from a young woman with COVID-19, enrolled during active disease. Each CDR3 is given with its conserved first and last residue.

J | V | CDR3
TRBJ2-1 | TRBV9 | CASSPGTPPGEQFF
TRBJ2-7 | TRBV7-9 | CASSLAGRRGLYEQYF
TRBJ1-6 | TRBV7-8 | CASSLASGGRGNSPLHF
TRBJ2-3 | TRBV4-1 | CASSQVNLVSTDTQYF
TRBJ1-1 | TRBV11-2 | CASTIYTGGTEAFF
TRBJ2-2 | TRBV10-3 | CAISEPHQGYTGELFF
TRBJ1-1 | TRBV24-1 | CATSPSRPGTEAFF
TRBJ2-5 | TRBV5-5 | CASSLGAGGYQETQYF
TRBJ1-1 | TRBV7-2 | CASSYLRGTEAFF
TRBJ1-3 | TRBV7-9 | CASSLARTGFPSGNTIYF
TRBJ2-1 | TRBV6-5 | CASSLTTGYYNEQFF
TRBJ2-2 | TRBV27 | CASSFRQGANTGELFF
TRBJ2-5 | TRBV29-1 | CSARTGTGAGETQYF
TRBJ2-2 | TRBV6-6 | CASSRTSPRTGELFF
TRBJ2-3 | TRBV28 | CASSTVNDITDTQYF
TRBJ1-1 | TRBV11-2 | CASSQSPLPMNTEAFF
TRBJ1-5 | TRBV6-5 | CATHGQVDQPQHF
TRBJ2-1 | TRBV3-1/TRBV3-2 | CASSQISRLAGYYNEQFF
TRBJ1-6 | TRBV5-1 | CASSLASGSYNSPLHF
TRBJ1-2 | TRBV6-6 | CASSFGQNYGYTF
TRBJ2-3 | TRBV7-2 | CASSATTSGDTQYF
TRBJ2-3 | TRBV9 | CASSVAPGLAGGDTQYF
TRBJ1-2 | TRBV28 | CASSSTGGLDYGYTF
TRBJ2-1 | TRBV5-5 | CASSLRHTSGDWDEQFF
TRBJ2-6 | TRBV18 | CASSASGGLSGANVLTF
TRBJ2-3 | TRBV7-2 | CASSLTGTPSRGQYF
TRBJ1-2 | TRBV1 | CTSSLWGGTYGYTF
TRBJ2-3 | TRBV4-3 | CASSQDQASDTQYF
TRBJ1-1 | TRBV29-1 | CSVAGGANTEAFF
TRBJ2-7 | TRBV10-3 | CAISELGQGFDEQYF
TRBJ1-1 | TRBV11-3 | CASSLNRDTEAFF
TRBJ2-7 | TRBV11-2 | CASSLETVGSYEQYF
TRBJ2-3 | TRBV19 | CASSMAGTGGRDTQYF